These 24 T cell receptor beta chains were sequenced from one sample in a study of control samples from healthy donors and cancer patients. Measured with immunoSEQ multiplex PCR; TCRdb has only the in-frame clones, and not every one. The table lists approximately 44,000 clones, around 75% of them singletons. The sample taken for sequencing was formalin-fixed, paraffin-embedded tissue. These receptor sequences come from a male donor with melanoma.

DNA of the CDR3: TGTGCCAGCAGCGGGCACAACAGGGGCGACTATGGCTACACCTTC. It yields the protein CASSGHNRGDYGYTF. V usage is TRBV9 and J usage is TRBJ1-2, with 7 bases that match TRBD1. V shed 3 bases and J 3 bases; nucleotides not matched to a gene: 8. The CDR3 is 15 amino acids. Looked up from germline, CDR1 is SGDLS and CDR2 is YYNGEE.

V usage is TRBV2 and J usage is TRBJ2-3; possible D gene TRBD2, 6 bases. The CDR3 contains 14 residues. V was pared by 8 bases and J by 0 bases, with 12 bases between. The germline V gene encodes CDR1 SNHLY and CDR2 FYNNEI. The CDR3 sequence is CASCLALSTDTQYF. The CDR3 nucleotides are TGTGCCAGCTGCCTAGCGTTAAGCACAGATACGCAGTATTTT. The variable domain in full, with the rest retrieved from reference TRBV2 and TRBJ2-3, is EPEVTQTPSHQVTQMGQEVILRCVPISNHLYFYWYRQILGQKVEFLVSFYNNEISEKSEIFDDQFSVERPDGSNFTLKIRSTKLEDSAMYFCASCLALSTDTQYFGPGTRLTVL.

V gene TRBV15 combines with J gene TRBJ1-1; D is undetermined. In germline, CDR1 is LNHNV, CDR2 YYDKDF (reference sequence). Between the trimmed V and J ends, which lost 0 bases and 0 bases, there was a span of 14 bases. The CDR3 has 17 residues. CDR3 nucleotides: TGTGCCACCAGCAGAGATCTACGGGTCACCATGAACACTGAAGCTTTCTTT. Encoded protein: CATSRDLRVTMNTEAFF.

This clone was observed once. V is TRBV7-2 and J is TRBJ1-1; no reliable D call. Trimming removed 5 bases at V and 1 base at J, with 8 bases between. CDR1 and CDR2 (germline): SGHTA, FQGNSA. The CDR3 has 13 residues. The CDR3 region is CASSLARNTEAFF. In nucleotides, the CDR3 is TGTGCCAGCAGCCTGGCGAGGAACACTGAAGCTTTCTTT.

The CDR3 sequence is CASSSHTNGLVRFF. Here the CDR3 DNA reads TGTGCCAGCAGTTCACATACAAACGGACTAGTTAGGTTCTTC. J is TRBJ2-1 and V is TRBV28; 7 nucleotides line up with TRBD2. Germline V CDR1 and CDR2: MDHEN, SYDVKM. The CDR3 contains 14 residues. Trimming removed 4 bases from V and 15 bases from J; junction bases left unmatched: 15. Based on the CDR3 plus reference TRBV28 and TRBJ2-1, the full variable domain is DVKVTQSSRYLVKRTGEKVFLECVQDMDHENMFWYRQDPGLGLRLIYFSYDVKMKEKGDIPEGYSVSREKKERFSLILESASTNQTSMYLCASSSHTNGLVRFFGPGTRLTVL.

The chain uses TRBV10-3 and TRBJ2-5; 12 bases line up with TRBD1. Trimming removed 6 bases from V and 5 bases from J; junction bases left unmatched: 4. The CDR3 spans 14 residues. Germline CDR1 reads ENHRY; CDR2 reads SYGVKD. In nucleotides, the CDR3 is TGTGCCATCAGGGGACAGGGGGCCACGGAGACCCAGTACTTC. Translating it yields CAIRGQGATETQYF.

The chain recombines TRBV6-1 with TRBJ1-2, with TRBD1 as a possible D gene (6 bases). Trimming shortened V by 2 bases and J by 2 bases, and 6 bases separated the two germline ends. The CDR3 is made up of 13 amino acids. The germline V gene encodes CDR1 MNHNS and CDR2 SASEGT. The CDR3 nucleotides are TGTGCCAGCAGTGAAACAGGGAACTATGGCTACACCTTC. Its protein product is CASSETGNYGYTF.

The V call is TRBV9, the J call TRBJ1-3, with D hard to call. CDR1 is SGDLS and CDR2 is YYNGEE in the germline V gene. The CDR3 consists of 16 residues. The V end was cut by 0 bases, the J end by 2 bases, with 12 bases between. CDR3 sequence reads: CASSVGGVLAGNTIYF. The CDR3 nucleotides are TGTGCCAGCAGCGTAGGAGGAGTTCTTGCTGGAAACACCATATATTTT.

In this sample, this clone turned up a few times. The V and J genes are TRBV28 and TRBJ2-3; the match to TRBD1 covers 7 bases. CDR1 is MDHEN, CDR2 SYDVKM, per germline. The CDR3 is 14 amino acids. J was trimmed by 10 bases and V by 4 bases; bases with no gene match: 11. The CDR3 nucleotides are TGTGCCAGCAGTTCCTGGGACAGCAGTTCAGCGCAGTATTTT. Amino acids: CASSSWDSSSAQYF.

This clone was detected a few times. The V call is TRBV19, the J call TRBJ1-1, with unresolved D. The CDR3 is made up of 14 amino acids. Between the trimmed V and J ends, which lost 1 base and 3 bases, there was a span of 9 bases. CDR1 and CDR2 from the germline V gene are LNHDA and SQIVND (reference sequence). In DNA, the CDR3 is TGTGCCAGTAGTATAGGCCAACCTGACACTGAAGCTTTCTTT. Its protein is CASSIGQPDTEAFF. The full variable domain, completed using reference TRBV19 and TRBJ1-1, is DGGITQSPKYLFRKEGQNVTLSCEQNLNHDAMYWYRQDPGQGLRLIYYSQIVNDFQKGDIAEGYSVSREKKESFPLTVTSAQKNPTAFYLCASSIGQPDTEAFFGQGTRLTVV.

The chain has TRBV15 and TRBJ2-1; 9 bases map to TRBD1. Looked up from germline, CDR1 is LNHNV and CDR2 is YYDKDF (reference sequence). The CDR3 is 16 amino acids. J lost 4 bases, V lost 1 base, and 5 bases had no gene match. The CDR3 region is CATSRVAGTGYNEQFF. DNA of the CDR3: TGTGCCACCAGCAGAGTGGCCGGGACAGGGTACAATGAGCAGTTCTTC.

The table lists this clone with a count of one. The chain joins TRBV6-6 to TRBJ1-1; D is unresolved. Germline loops: CDR1 MNHNY, CDR2 SVGAGI (reference sequence). Trimming took off 5 bases at V and 5 bases at J, with 15 bases between the two ends. The length of the CDR3 is 14 residues. CDR3 coding DNA: TGTGCCAGCAGTCACACCGGAACGGGGACTGAAGCTTTCTTT. Encoded protein: CASSHTGTGTEAFF.

This clone was detected ten times or more. J is TRBJ2-1 and V is TRBV3-1 (or the pseudogene TRBV3-2); 8 bases are shared with TRBD2. The germline CDR1 and CDR2 sequences are LGHDT and YNNKEL (reference sequence). CDR3 length: 14 amino acids. The trim removed 6 bases at V and 7 bases at J, leaving 8 bases unmatched. The CDR3 DNA sequence: TGTGCCAGCAGTTTCGGCCCGGGGGGGAATGAGCAGTTCTTC. This sequence encodes CASSFGPGGNEQFF.

This clone was counted a single time. This rearrangement joins TRBV3-1 (or the pseudogene TRBV3-2) to TRBJ2-1; 7 nucleotides line up with TRBD2. The CDR3 is made up of 20 amino acids. After removal of 1 base from V and 0 bases from J, the junction contained 15 bases not matched to a gene. CDR1 is LGHDT, CDR2 YNNKEL, per germline (reference sequence). The CDR3 sequence: CASSQGRIRLAASSYNEQFF. For the CDR3, the DNA is TGTGCCAGCAGCCAAGGCCGCATCCGACTAGCTGCGAGCTCCTACAATGAGCAGTTCTTC.

The chain is built from TRBV19 and TRBJ2-2; the match to TRBD2 covers 11 bases. Trimming removed 5 bases from V and 5 bases from J; junction bases left unmatched: 4. The CDR3 runs 15 residues. In germline, CDR1 is LNHDA, CDR2 SQIVND (reference sequence). The CDR3 coding sequence is TGTGCCAGTAGTTCGGGACTAGCGGCGACCGGGGAGCTGTTTTTT. It encodes CASSSGLAATGELFF.

V gene TRBV4-1 combines with J gene TRBJ2-1, with 11 nucleotides matching TRBD2. The CDR3 totals 16 residues. With 1 base clipped from V and 10 bases from J, the junction kept 9 bases outside the gene matches. Per germline, CDR1 MGHRA and CDR2 YSYEKL. CDR3 coding DNA: TGCGCCAGCAGCCAAGGTATGAGGGTAGCGGGAGGGGAGCAGTTCTTC. It is translated as CASSQGMRVAGGEQFF.

The V and J genes are TRBV14 and TRBJ1-5; possible D gene TRBD1, 5 bases. The V and J ends lost 1 base and 4 bases respectively, with 5 bases between them. This CDR3 is built from 13 residues. Per germline, CDR1 SGHDN and CDR2 FVKESK. Here the CDR3 reads CASSQAGNQPQHF. CDR3 DNA: TGTGCCAGCAGCCAAGCAGGGAATCAGCCCCAGCATTTT.

The chain employs TRBV6-5 and TRBJ2-1, with 9 bases fitting TRBD2. The ends lost 6 bases at V and 4 bases at J; junction bases unmatched: 7. Germline CDR1 and CDR2: MNHEY and SVGAGI. The CDR3 loop spans 15 amino acids. The DNA of the CDR3 is TGTGCCAGCAGGATAGCGGGAGAGGAGTACAATGAGCAGTTCTTC. Residues: CASRIAGEEYNEQFF.

About this clone: The sample contains more than one DNA sequence encoding this CDR3. This chain connects TRBV7-9 to TRBJ2-3, with unresolved D. Per the germline V gene, CDR1 is SEHNR and CDR2 is FQNEAQ (reference sequence). There are 15 residues in the CDR3. The ends were cut back, 1 base at V and 0 bases at J, with 8 bases in the middle. The DNA of the CDR3 is TGTGCCAGCAGCTTAGTGCGCGGTAGCACAGATACGCAGTATTTT. This translates into CASSLVRGSTDTQYF.

This clone has just a few counts. The chain couples TRBV11-1 to TRBJ2-7; 9 nucleotides match TRBD2. V lost 0 bases to trimming and J lost 2 bases; unmatched junction nucleotides: 8. CDR1 and CDR2 from the germline V gene are SGHAT and FQDESV (reference sequence). CDR3 size: 17 residues. The CDR3 sequence: CASSLASLLAGPYEQYF. The CDR3 coding sequence is TGTGCCAGCAGCTTAGCTTCCCTTCTAGCGGGACCCTACGAGCAGTACTTC.

This chain links TRBV19 with TRBJ2-3, with 9 bases identical to TRBD2. Germline CDR1 is LNHDA and CDR2 is SQIVND (reference sequence). The CDR3 is 17 residues long. The J segment lost 5 bases and the V segment lost 7 bases, leaving 16 bases of the junction unmatched. CDR3 sequence (DNA): TGTGCCAGTACCCAACGCGGGGCGGGAGGGCCACTAGATACGCAGTATTTT. It specifies CASTQRGAGGPLDTQYF. Together with reference TRBV19 and TRBJ2-3, the CDR3 gives the full variable domain: DGGITQSPKYLFRKEGQNVTLSCEQNLNHDAMYWYRQDPGQGLRLIYYSQIVNDFQKGDIAEGYSVSREKKESFPLTVTSAQKNPTAFYLCASTQRGAGGPLDTQYFGPGTRLTVL.

The V gene is TRBV10-3, the J gene TRBJ2-6; D possibly corresponds to TRBD1 (6 bases). The CDR3 sequence is 14 residues long. Deletions cut 9 bases from V and 0 bases from J, with 9 bases between. The germline V gene encodes CDR1 ENHRY and CDR2 SYGVKD. DNA of the CDR3: TGTGCCATGTCAGGGGACTCTGGGGCCAACGTCCTGACTTTC. Translating gives CAMSGDSGANVLTF.

V gene TRBV10-3 combines with J gene TRBJ2-7; D is possibly TRBD2 (5 bases). Trimming removed 10 bases from V and 5 bases from J, with 21 bases in between. Per germline, CDR1 ENHRY and CDR2 SYGVKD. CDR3 size: 14 residues. The CDR3 sequence: CATQKLIGVDEQYF. The CDR3 bases are TGTGCCACCCAGAAACTCATCGGGGTTGACGAGCAGTACTTC.

The chain has TRBV7-9 and TRBJ1-2, with D perhaps matching TRBD1 (6 bases). Trimming pared 2 bases from V and 7 bases from J, leaving 11 bases between. Germline V gene sequence: CDR1 SEHNR, CDR2 FQNEAQ (reference sequence). The CDR3 length is 13 residues. This CDR3 is CASSLSGVLGYTF. The CDR3 nucleotides read TGTGCCAGCAGCTTATCAGGGGTTCTTGGCTACACCTTC. Based on the CDR3 plus reference TRBV7-9 and TRBJ1-2, the full variable domain is DTGVSQNPRHKITKRGQNVTFRCDPISEHNRLYWYRQTLGQGPEFLTYFQNEAQLEKSRLLSDRFSAERPKGSFSTLEIQRTEQGDSAMYLCASSLSGVLGYTFGSGTRLTVV.